This T cell receptor beta chain was recovered during a study of early T cells in non-severe SARS-CoV-2 infection. The wider study: Alpha and beta chains were unpaired, from unsorted whole-blood bulk RNA.

Unique molecular identifiers were attached to individual cDNA molecules. Via MiXCR, TCRdb re-called the 5' RACE reads, giving one row per CDR3 protein. Seen here are tens of thousands of distinct CDR3 sequences, 5% to 6.5% observed once, and the top ten hold 7.6%. This clonotype has a count of ten or more. Its antigen is currently unknown. V lost 5 bases and J 0 bases, leaving 16 bases between the germline ends. The CDR3 runs 15 residues. Germline V gives CDR1 DFQATT, CDR2 SNEGSKA (reference sequence). Findings and caveats of the study: Private and CD4 specificities were missed by VDJdb matching, which favored anti-spike CD8 responses.

The chain employs TRBV20-1 and TRBJ1-2; D is uncertain. Sample: whole blood. The TCR was taken from an adult who was a healthcare worker with PCR-confirmed SARS-CoV-2 infection or an uninfected control (not recorded which). CDR3: CSAPAIGASNYGYTF. CDR3 nucleotides: TGCAGTGCTCCCGCGATAGGTGCCTCTAACTATGGCTACACCTTC.